A single sample gave rise to the 9 T cell receptor beta chains below, sequenced in a study of blood T cell repertoires in COVID-19. Profiled with immunoSEQ multiplex PCR; TCRdb holds only in-frame clones, not every one. The table lists some 350,000 clones, roughly 90% of them singletons, with about 6.5% in the top ten. Sequencing was done on a sample of peripheral blood. The receptors stem from a man aged 18 to 30 with active or convalescent COVID-19.

The rearrangement links TRBV10-3 to TRBJ2-7; a weak D match, TRBD1 (7 bases). The CDR3 loop spans 16 amino acids. The V and J ends lost 3 bases and 5 bases respectively, with 20 bases between them. Germline V lookup: CDR1 ENHRY, CDR2 SYGVKD. Written as DNA, the CDR3 is TGTGCCATCAGTGATAGAGGGGACAGCCAGCGGGACGAGCAGTACTTC. Its protein is CAISDRGDSQRDEQYF.

CDR3 region: CASNFRDSGYEQYF. The DNA of the CDR3 is TGTGCCAGCAACTTCCGGGACAGTGGGTACGAGCAGTACTTC. The chain uses TRBV28 and TRBJ2-7, with TRBD1 matching over 7 bases. CDR3 length: 14 amino acids. Germline CDR1 reads MDHEN; CDR2 reads SYDVKM. After removal of 7 bases from V and 4 bases from J, the junction contained 10 bases not matched to a gene. Full variable domain (outside the CDR3, taken from reference TRBV28 and TRBJ2-7): DVKVTQSSRYLVKRTGEKVFLECVQDMDHENMFWYRQDPGLGLRLIYFSYDVKMKEKGDIPEGYSVSREKKERFSLILESASTNQTSMYLCASNFRDSGYEQYFGPGTRLTVT.

The rearrangement uses TRBV7-3 and TRBJ2-1; the match to TRBD2 covers 14 bases. From germline, CDR1 is SGHTA and CDR2 FQGTGA. This CDR3 is 15 amino acids long. V gave up 5 bases and J gave up 8 bases; unmatched junction bases: 5. The CDR3 region is CASSQGLAGVYEQFF. CDR3 coding DNA: TGTGCCAGCAGCCAGGGACTAGCGGGAGTGTATGAGCAGTTCTTC.

J is TRBJ1-4 and V is TRBV7-2, with no clear D. The CDR3 loop spans 15 amino acids. Deletions cut 1 base from V and 3 bases from J, with 9 bases between. Germline assignment: CDR1 SGHTA and CDR2 FQGNSA. The DNA for the CDR3 is TGTGCCAGCAGCTTAGTGAGGGCACCTAATGAAAAACTGTTTTTT. Translated, it gives CASSLVRAPNEKLFF.

The J gene is TRBJ1-1, the V gene TRBV18, with 7 bases identical to TRBD1. CDR3 length equals 13 residues. The germline gives CDR1 KGHSH, CDR2 LQKENI. V shed 5 bases, J shed 5 bases, and the junction held 5 bases outside the gene matches. The CDR3 region is CASSDTGVTEAFF. CDR3 DNA sequence: TGTGCCAGCTCAGATACAGGGGTTACTGAAGCTTTCTTT.

The chain carries TRBV25-1 and TRBJ2-5; 11 bases line up with TRBD2. Germline V gene data show CDR1 as MGHDK and CDR2 as SYGVNS. CDR3 length: 16 residues. Trimming took 0 bases from V and 5 from J; bases not matched to a gene: 5. The CDR3 here is CASSEYITSGSETQYF. The CDR3 coding sequence is TGTGCCAGCAGTGAATATATTACTAGCGGGAGTGAGACCCAGTACTTC. Full variable domain (outside the CDR3, taken from reference TRBV25-1 and TRBJ2-5): EADIYQTPRYLVIGTGKKITLECSQTMGHDKMYWYQQDPGMELHLIHYSYGVNSTEKGDLSSESTVSRIRTEHFPLTLESARPSHTSQYLCASSEYITSGSETQYFGPGTRLLVL.

The J gene is TRBJ2-3, the V gene TRBV11-3, with 7 bases identical to TRBD1. The CDR3 is 15 residues long. V shed 5 bases, J shed 0 bases, and the junction held 5 bases outside the gene matches. From germline, CDR1 is SGHNT and CDR2 YENEEA. DNA for the CDR3: TGTGCCAGCAGCGCCCACAGGGGAAGCACAGATACGCAGTATTTT. Translated, it gives CASSAHRGSTDTQYF.

The V and J genes are TRBV9 and TRBJ2-3; TRBD2 agrees at 8 bases. Germline V gene sequence: CDR1 SGDLS, CDR2 YYNGEE. V lost 0 bases, J lost 0 bases, and 3 bases stayed unmatched. The CDR3 is 16 amino acids. In DNA form, the CDR3 reads TGTGCCAGCAGCGTAGGTAGCGGGGTAAGCACAGATACGCAGTATTTT. This gives the protein CASSVGSGVSTDTQYF.

Regarding this clone: A single base separates this from a much larger clone, so it may be a read error. The chain has TRBV7-9 and TRBJ2-3; 11 bases map to TRBD2. The CDR3 sequence is 14 residues long. The trim removed 6 bases at V and 4 bases at J, leaving 3 bases unmatched. Germline loops: CDR1 SEHNR, CDR2 FQNEAQ (reference sequence). The CDR3: CASSVTSGADTQYF. The CDR3, as DNA: TGTGCCAGCAGTGTGACTAGCGGGGCAGATACGCAGTATTTT.